This T cell receptor (beta chain) stems from a study of T-cell reconstitution after alpha-beta-depleted transplantation in children. Study-wide results and caveats: It was newly produced T cells that mostly accounted for T-cell counts and diversity one year after transplant.

Note on this clonotype: Its matching antigen is unknown.

This CDR3 spans 14 amino acids. Trimming removed 1 base from V and 5 bases from J, with 13 bases in between. Germline CDR1 reads SGHKS; CDR2 reads YYEKEE (reference sequence). Researchers prepared the TCRbeta library using unique molecular identifiers, the study reports. Using its own MiXCR run on the PCR reads, TCRdb lists one record per CDR3 protein. The sample shows around 490,000 distinct CDR3 sequences, 10% to 12% of them seen only once. The sequenced sample was PBMCs, mostly from graft donor cells, obtained 180 days after TCRalphabeta/CD19-depleted stem cell transplant. This sequence was found in a female patient between 2 and 15 years old who had a stem cell transplant for aplastic anemia, so the T cells may come from the graft donor. V and J are TRBV5-5 and TRBJ2-7, with no clear D. CDR3 sequence: CASSLRPTEDEQYF. The CDR3 nucleotides are TGTGCCAGCAGCTTGCGACCTACCGAGGACGAGCAGTACTTC.